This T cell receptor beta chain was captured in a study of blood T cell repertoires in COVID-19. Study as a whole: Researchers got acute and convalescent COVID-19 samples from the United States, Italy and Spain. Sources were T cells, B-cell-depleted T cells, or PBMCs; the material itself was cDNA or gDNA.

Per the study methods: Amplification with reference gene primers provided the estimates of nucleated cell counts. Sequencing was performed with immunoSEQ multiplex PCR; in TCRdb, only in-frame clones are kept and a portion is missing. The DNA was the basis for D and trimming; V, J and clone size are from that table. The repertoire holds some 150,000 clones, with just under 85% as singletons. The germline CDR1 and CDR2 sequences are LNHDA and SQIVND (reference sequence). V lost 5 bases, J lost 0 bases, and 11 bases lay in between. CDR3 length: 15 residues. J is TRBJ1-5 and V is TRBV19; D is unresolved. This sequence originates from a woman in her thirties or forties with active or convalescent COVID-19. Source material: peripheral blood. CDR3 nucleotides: TGTGCCAGTAGTCCCACAGAATATAGCAATCAGCCCCAGCATTTT. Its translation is CASSPTEYSNQPQHF.